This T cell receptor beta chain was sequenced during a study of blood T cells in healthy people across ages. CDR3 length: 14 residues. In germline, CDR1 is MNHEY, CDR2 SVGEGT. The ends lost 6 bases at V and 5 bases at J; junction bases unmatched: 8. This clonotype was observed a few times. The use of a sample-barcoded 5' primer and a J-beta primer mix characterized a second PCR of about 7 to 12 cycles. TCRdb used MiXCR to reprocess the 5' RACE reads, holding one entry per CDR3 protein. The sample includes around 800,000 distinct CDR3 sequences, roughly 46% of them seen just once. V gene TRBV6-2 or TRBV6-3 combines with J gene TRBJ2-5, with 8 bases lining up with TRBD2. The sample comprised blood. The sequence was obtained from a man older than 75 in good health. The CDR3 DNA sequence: TGTGCCAGCAGGGGAGCGGGAGTCCGGGAGACCCAGTACTTC. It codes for CASRGAGVRETQYF.